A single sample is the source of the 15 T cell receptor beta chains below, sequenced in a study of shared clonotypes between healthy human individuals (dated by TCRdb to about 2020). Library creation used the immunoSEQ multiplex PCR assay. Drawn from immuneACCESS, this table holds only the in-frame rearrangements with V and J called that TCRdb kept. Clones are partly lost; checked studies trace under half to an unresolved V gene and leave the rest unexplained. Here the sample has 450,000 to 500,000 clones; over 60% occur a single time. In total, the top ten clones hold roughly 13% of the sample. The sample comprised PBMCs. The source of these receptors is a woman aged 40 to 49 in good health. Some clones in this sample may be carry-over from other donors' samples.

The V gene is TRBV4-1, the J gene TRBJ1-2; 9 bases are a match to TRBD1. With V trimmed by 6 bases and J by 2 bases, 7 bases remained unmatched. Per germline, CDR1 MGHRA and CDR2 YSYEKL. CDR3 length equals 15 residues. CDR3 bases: TGCGCCAGCAGAAGGACAGGGGTTGAAAACTATGGCTACACCTTC. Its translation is CASRRTGVENYGYTF.

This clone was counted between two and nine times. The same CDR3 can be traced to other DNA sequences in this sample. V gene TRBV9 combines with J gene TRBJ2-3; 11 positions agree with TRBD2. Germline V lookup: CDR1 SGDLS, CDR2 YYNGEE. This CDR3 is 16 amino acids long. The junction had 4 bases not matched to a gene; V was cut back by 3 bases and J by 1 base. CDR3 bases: TGTGCCAGCAGCGGCTTAGCGGGAGGGGGCACAGATACGCAGTATTTT. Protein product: CASSGLAGGGTDTQYF. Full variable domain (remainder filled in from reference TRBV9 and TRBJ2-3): DSGVTQTPKHLITATGQRVTLRCSPRSGDLSVYWYQQSLDQGLQFLIQYYNGEERAKGNILERFSAQQFPDLHSELNLSSLELGDSALYFCASSGLAGGGTDTQYFGPGTRLTVL.

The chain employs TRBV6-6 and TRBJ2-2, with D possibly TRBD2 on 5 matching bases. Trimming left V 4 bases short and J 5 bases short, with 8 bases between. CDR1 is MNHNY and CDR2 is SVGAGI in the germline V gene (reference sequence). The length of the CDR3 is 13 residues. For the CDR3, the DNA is TGTGCCAGCAGTTCCGGGGATACCGGGGAGCTGTTTTTT. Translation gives CASSSGDTGELFF.

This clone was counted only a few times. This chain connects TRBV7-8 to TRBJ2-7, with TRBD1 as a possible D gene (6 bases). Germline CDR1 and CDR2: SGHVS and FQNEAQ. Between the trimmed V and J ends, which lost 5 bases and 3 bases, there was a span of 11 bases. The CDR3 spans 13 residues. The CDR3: CASSPRGFYEQYF. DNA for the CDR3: TGTGCCAGCAGCCCTAGGGGGTTCTACGAGCAGTACTTC.

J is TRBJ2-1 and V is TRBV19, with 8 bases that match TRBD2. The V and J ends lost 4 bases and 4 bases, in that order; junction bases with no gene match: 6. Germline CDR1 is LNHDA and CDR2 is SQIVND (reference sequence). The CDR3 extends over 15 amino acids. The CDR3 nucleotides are TGTGCCAGTAGTAGGAGCGGGGGTTGGTACAATGAGCAGTTCTTC. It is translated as CASSRSGGWYNEQFF.

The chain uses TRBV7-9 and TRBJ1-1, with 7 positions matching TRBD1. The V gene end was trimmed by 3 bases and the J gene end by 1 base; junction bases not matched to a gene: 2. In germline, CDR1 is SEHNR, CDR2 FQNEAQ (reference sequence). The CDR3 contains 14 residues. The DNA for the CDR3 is TGTGCCAGCAGCTTTCAGGGGGGGAACACTGAAGCTTTCTTT. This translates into CASSFQGGNTEAFF.

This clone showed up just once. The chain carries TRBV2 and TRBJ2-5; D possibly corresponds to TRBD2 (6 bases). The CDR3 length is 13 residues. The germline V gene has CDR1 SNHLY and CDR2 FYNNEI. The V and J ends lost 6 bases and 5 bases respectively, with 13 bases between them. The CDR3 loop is CASRLLGGETQYF. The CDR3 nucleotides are TGTGCCAGCAGGTTGTTGGGGGGTGAGACCCAGTACTTC.

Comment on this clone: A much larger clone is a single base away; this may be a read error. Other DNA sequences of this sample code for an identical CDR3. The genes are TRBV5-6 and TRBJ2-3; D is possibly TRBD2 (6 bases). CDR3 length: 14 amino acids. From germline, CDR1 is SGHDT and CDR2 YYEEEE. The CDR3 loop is CASRRELSTDTQYF. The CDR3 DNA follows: TGTGCCAGCAGACGGGAGCTCAGCACGGATACGCAGTATTTT.

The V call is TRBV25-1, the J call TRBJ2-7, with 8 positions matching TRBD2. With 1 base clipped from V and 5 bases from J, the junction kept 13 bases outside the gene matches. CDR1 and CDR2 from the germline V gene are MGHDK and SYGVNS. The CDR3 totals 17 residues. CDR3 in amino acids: CASSESSQSGRSHEQYF. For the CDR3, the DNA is TGTGCCAGCAGTGAATCCTCACAAAGCGGGAGAAGCCACGAGCAGTACTTC.

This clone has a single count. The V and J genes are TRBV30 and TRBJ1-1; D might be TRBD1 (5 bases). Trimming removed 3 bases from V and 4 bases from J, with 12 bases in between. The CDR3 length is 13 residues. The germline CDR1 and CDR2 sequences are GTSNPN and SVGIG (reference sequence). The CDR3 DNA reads TGTGCCTGGAGAATTTTAGGGGCCACTGAAGCTTTCTTT. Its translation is CAWRILGATEAFF.

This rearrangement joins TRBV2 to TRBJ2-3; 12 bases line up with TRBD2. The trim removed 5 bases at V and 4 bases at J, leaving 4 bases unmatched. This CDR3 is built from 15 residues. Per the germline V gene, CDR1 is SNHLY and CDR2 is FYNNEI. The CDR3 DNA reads TGTGCCAGCAGTCCGACTAGCGGGAGCGCAGATACGCAGTATTTT. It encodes CASSPTSGSADTQYF.

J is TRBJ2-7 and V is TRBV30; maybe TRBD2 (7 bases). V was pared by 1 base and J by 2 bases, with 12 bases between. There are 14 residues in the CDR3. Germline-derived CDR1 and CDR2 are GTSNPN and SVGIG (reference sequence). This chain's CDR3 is CAWSEGGRPYEQYF. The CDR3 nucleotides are TGTGCCTGGAGTGAGGGGGGGCGTCCCTACGAGCAGTACTTC.

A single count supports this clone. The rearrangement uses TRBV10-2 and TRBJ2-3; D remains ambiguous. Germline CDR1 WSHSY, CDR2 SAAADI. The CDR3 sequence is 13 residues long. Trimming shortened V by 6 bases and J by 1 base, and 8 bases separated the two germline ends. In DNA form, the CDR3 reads TGCGCCAGCAGGTCTTACCGCACAGATACGCAGTATTTT. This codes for CASRSYRTDTQYF.

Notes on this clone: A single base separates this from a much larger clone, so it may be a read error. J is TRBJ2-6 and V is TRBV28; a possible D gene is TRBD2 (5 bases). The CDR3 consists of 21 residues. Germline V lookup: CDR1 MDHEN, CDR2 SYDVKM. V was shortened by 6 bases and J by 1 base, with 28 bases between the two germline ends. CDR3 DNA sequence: TGTGCCAGCAGCCCCGGGGTGAGGGCAGCCCGGCGCAGGTCTGGGGCCAACGTCCTGACTTTC. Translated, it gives CASSPGVRAARRRSGANVLTF.

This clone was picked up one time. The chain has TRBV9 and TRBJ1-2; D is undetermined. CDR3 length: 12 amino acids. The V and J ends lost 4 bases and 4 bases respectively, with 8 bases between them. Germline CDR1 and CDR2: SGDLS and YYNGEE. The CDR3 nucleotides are TGTGCCAGCAGCCCCGGGCGCTATGGCTACACCTTC. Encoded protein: CASSPGRYGYTF.